A selection of T cell receptor beta chains follows, all from one sample in a study of identical twins. TCRdb reprocessed the 5' RACE reads via MiXCR and lists one record per CDR3 protein. The table includes more than 400,000 distinct CDR3 sequences, about 16% detected once. This same sample was also taken into another study, of yellow fever vaccine responses in identical twins.

The sample consisted of CD4+ T cells sorted from blood. The receptor source for this set is a woman under 30 in good health. The CDR3 runs from the conserved cysteine through the conserved F or W.

J | length | V | CDR3
TRBJ2-5 | 13 | TRBV19 | CASSRGLRETQYF
TRBJ2-2 | 16 | TRBV2 | CASSFKPGLVVGELFF
TRBJ1-1 | 15 | TRBV29-1 | CSVVGERTANTEAFF
TRBJ2-2 | 17 | TRBV6-5 | CASSYSVRGFGTGELFF
TRBJ1-1 | 10 | TRBV4-1 | CASSQQPAFF
TRBJ2-1 | 18 | TRBV6-1 | CASSNPARPGSSYNEQFF
TRBJ2-7 | 15 | TRBV18 | CASSPPGLAVYEQYF
TRBJ1-3 | 15 | TRBV6-5 | CASSYSGGAGNTIYF
TRBJ2-1 | 15 | TRBV9 | CASSPIAGGGNEQFF
TRBJ2-1 | 17 | TRBV10-3 | CAISESVTLGGANEQFF
TRBJ2-2 | 13 | TRBV5-1 | CASSLDYTGELFF
TRBJ1-5 | 15 | TRBV27 | CASSSFPTGHQPQHF
TRBJ2-2 | 13 | TRBV11-2 | CASSARVTGELFF
TRBJ1-5 | 16 | TRBV6-1 | CASSPRQDPSNQPQHF
TRBJ2-3 | 18 | TRBV5-1 | CASSLLLAGGPSTDTQYF
TRBJ1-5 | 13 | TRBV12-3/TRBV12-4 | CASSLRGSQPRHF
TRBJ2-1 | 15 | TRBV20-1 | CSARAGTTPTVEQFF
TRBJ2-1 | 16 | TRBV10-3 | CAISERGLAGSNEQFF
TRBJ2-5 | 11 | TRBV20-1 | CSAGRWETQYF
TRBJ1-1 | 14 | TRBV5-1 | CASSGVSGGTEAFF
TRBJ2-4 | 15 | TRBV13 | CASSKTGTGENIQYF
TRBJ2-7 | 15 | TRBV7-9 | CASSPGRIGREEQYF
TRBJ2-5 | 15 | TRBV15 | CATSRVGTEKETQYF
TRBJ2-3 | 17 | TRBV7-9 | CASSLVALAGGSDTQYF
TRBJ1-6 | 15 | TRBV5-1 | CASSTDSHHNSPLHF
TRBJ2-3 | 17 | TRBV3-1 | CASSQDWSGGYTDTQYF
TRBJ1-1 | 12 | TRBV7-8 | CASSLWEAEAFF
TRBJ2-7 | 17 | TRBV3-1 | CASSQDKDQAVAYEQYF
TRBJ2-5 | 14 | TRBV20-1 | CSAKKGTRASDQYF
TRBJ1-3 | 15 | TRBV28 | CASSLTGNSGNTIYF
TRBJ2-5 | 16 | TRBV24-1 | CATSDMRRDSRETQYF
TRBJ2-5 | 15 | TRBV28 | CASRVAGVGQETQYF
TRBJ1-1 | 13 | TRBV7-3 | CASRYGGNTEAFF
TRBJ1-4 | 15 | TRBV27 | CASSLNYRYNEKLFF
TRBJ2-1 | 16 | TRBV12-3/TRBV12-4 | CASNPGGGTGGRVQFF
TRBJ1-1 | 13 | TRBV29-1 | CSVRTEMNTEAFF
TRBJ1-2 | 13 | TRBV12-3/TRBV12-4 | CASSFPSNYGYTF
TRBJ2-1 | 13 | TRBV5-6 | CASSYGHYNEQFF
TRBJ2-7 | 13 | TRBV12-3/TRBV12-4 | CASSPNGGNEQYF
TRBJ1-1 | 13 | TRBV10-3 | CANRPDLNTEAFF
TRBJ2-7 | 14 | TRBV7-9 | CASSGSGGTYEQYF
TRBJ2-7 | 13 | TRBV12-3/TRBV12-4 | CASSLLAPYEQYF
TRBJ1-1 | 14 | TRBV6-2/TRBV6-3 | CASSYEMRVTEAFF
TRBJ1-1 | 17 | TRBV4-1 | CASSQVGYRTLNTEAFF
TRBJ2-1 | 12 | TRBV14 | CASSRLNNEQFF
TRBJ1-5 | 15 | TRBV11-2 | CASSLVSGGNQPQHF
TRBJ2-5 | 12 | TRBV27 | CARGGVQETQYF
TRBJ1-2 | 13 | TRBV7-2 | CASSSRTVYGYTF
TRBJ2-3 | 14 | TRBV10-3 | CAISAQVNTDTQYF